The rows below give T cell receptor beta chains drawn from one sample of a study of blood T cells in healthy people across ages. In TCRdb, the 5' RACE reads were re-called with MiXCR into one record per CDR3 protein. The table records 1.5 million to 2 million distinct CDR3 sequences, roughly 30% of them present only once. Material: blood. Source of these receptors: a woman aged 25 to 39 in good health. Both conserved end residues are part of each CDR3. Each record gives: D gene, V gene, clone size, J gene, CDR3 DNA, CDR3 protein. The D gene is left open where the match is weak. Size is stated for part of the rows, as once, few or many counts, or as a class when the clone is expanded.

>-|TRBV27|few|TRBJ1-1
TGTGCCAGCCAATCCTCGGTGGTGATACACGAAGCTTTCTTT
CASQSSVVIHEAFF
>-|TRBV5-1|-|TRBJ2-1
TGCGCCAGCACCCTGGGGGGGGCGATCGGGGTCTCCTACAATGAGCAGTTCTTC
CASTLGGAIGVSYNEQFF
>TRBD2|TRBV7-2|many|TRBJ2-5
TGTGCCAGCAGCTTAGCGAGCGGGATGGGGCAAGAGACCCAGTACTTC
CASSLASGMGQETQYF
>TRBD2|TRBV10-3|many|TRBJ2-7
TGTGCCTTGGGACTAGCGGGAGCCGAGCAGTACTTC
CALGLAGAEQYF
>-|TRBV28|many|TRBJ2-1
TGTGCCAGCAGTTTAGATTCGACAGCAAGCTCCTACAATGAGCAGTTCTTC
CASSLDSTASSYNEQFF
>-|TRBV5-1|many|TRBJ2-1
TGTGCCAGCAGTTTCGGTGACAATGAGCAGTTCTTC
CASSFGDNEQFF
>TRBD2|TRBV7-2|-|TRBJ2-1
TGTGCCAGCAGCTTCACGGGAGGGGCGAGTGAGCAGTTCTTC
CASSFTGGASEQFF
>TRBD1|TRBV9|few|TRBJ1-2
TGTGCCAGCAGCGCCCGGGACAGCCTCTATGGCTACACCTTC
CASSARDSLYGYTF
>-|TRBV2|many|TRBJ2-3
TGTGCCAGCAGTGACGGAGATACGCAGTATTTT
CASSDGDTQYF
>TRBD2|TRBV5-1|few|TRBJ2-5
TGTGCCAGCAGCTTGGCCGGGTTAGCGGGGGGGCAAGAGACCCAGTACTTC
CASSLAGLAGGQETQYF
>TRBD2|TRBV12-3/TRBV12-4|-|TRBJ2-3
TGTGCCAGCAGTCCGATTAGCGGGGGGATCACAGATACGCAGTATTTT
CASSPISGGITDTQYF
>TRBD1|TRBV12-3/TRBV12-4|-|TRBJ2-7
TGTGCCAGCAGTTTTGACAGGGGGCTCGAGCAGTACTTC
CASSFDRGLEQYF
>TRBD1|TRBV11-2|-|TRBJ2-5
TGTGCCAGCAGATCCCAGGGGGCTAACCAAGAGACCCAGTACTTC
CASRSQGANQETQYF
>-|TRBV5-1|few|TRBJ2-5
TGCGCCAGCAGCTCCCGGGACACACAAGAGACCCAGTACTTC
CASSSRDTQETQYF
>-|TRBV7-2|-|TRBJ1-2
TGTGCCAGCAGCGACCCAGGCCGAATCTATGGCTACACCTTC
CASSDPGRIYGYTF
>-|TRBV20-1|few|TRBJ2-7
TGCAGTGCTAGAGATACTAGTGGGGTTTACGAGCAGTACTTC
CSARDTSGVYEQYF
>TRBD2|TRBV20-1|many|TRBJ2-7
TGCAGTGCTAGATCTAGCGGCTACGAGCAGTACTTC
CSARSSGYEQYF
>-|TRBV10-3|once|TRBJ2-2
TGTGCCATCAGTGAGTCCCCGGCCGGGGAGCTGTTTTTT
CAISESPAGELFF
>-|TRBV5-1|few|TRBJ1-4
TGCGCCAGCAGCTTGGCCGGGTTCCCAACTAATGAAAAACTGTTTTTT
CASSLAGFPTNEKLFF
>-|TRBV7-2|few|TRBJ2-1
TGTGCCAGCAGCGACCCTCGCAATGAGCAGTTCTTC
CASSDPRNEQFF
>TRBD2|TRBV11-2|few|TRBJ2-5
TGTGCCAGCAGCTCCCTAGCGGGGGGGCAAGGGACCCAGTACTTC
CASSSLAGGQGTQYF
>-|TRBV2|-|TRBJ1-4
TGTGCCAGCAGTGAGGAGACAGGCGACGAAAAACTGTTTTTT
CASSEETGDEKLFF